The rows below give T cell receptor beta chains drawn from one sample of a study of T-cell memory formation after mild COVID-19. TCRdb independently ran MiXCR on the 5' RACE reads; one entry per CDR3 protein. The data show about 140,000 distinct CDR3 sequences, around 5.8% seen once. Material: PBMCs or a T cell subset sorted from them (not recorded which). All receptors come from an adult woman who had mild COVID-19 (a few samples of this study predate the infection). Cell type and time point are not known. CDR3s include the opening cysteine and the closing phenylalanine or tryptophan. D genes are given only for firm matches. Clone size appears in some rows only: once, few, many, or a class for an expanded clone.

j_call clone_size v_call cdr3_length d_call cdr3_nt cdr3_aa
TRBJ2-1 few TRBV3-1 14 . TGTGCCAGCAGCCAAGTCGGGATACGGGGAGAGCAGTTCTTC CASSQVGIRGEQFF
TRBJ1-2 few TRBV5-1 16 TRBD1 TGCGCCAGCAGCTTGGCGTCGACAGGGTCAGGCTATGGCTACACCTTC CASSLASTGSGYGYTF
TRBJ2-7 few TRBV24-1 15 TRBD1 TGTGCCACCAGTGAAGGGACAGGGGGTACCTACGAGCAGTACTTC CATSEGTGGTYEQYF
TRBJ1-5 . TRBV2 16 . TGTGCCAGCACTATTTCCTCGGGATATAGCAATCAGCCCCAGCATTTT CASTISSGYSNQPQHF
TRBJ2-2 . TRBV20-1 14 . TGCAGTGCCAATAGCGAGGCATACACCGGGGAGCTGTTTTTT CSANSEAYTGELFF
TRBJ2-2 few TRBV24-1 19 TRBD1 TGTGCCACCAGTGATGTACCGGGACAGGGGTCTAAAAACACCGGGGAGCTGTTTTTT CATSDVPGQGSKNTGELFF
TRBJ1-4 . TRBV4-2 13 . TGTGCCAGCAGCCAAGCAGGGTTCGAAAAACTGTTTTTT CASSQAGFEKLFF
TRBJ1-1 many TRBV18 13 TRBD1 TGTGCCAGCCGACAGGGGGTGGACACTGAAGCTTTCTTT CASRQGVDTEAFF
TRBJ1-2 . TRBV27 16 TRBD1 TGTGCCAGCAGTTCCCGCCCCTATCACAGGGGGCTAGGCTACACCTTC CASSSRPYHRGLGYTF
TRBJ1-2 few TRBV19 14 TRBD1 TGTGCCAGTAGCTCGACGGACAGGGGGCACGGCTACACCTTC CASSSTDRGHGYTF
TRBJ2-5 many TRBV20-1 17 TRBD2 TGCAGTGCTAGCGGGACTAGCGGGAGGGCCAGGGAAGAGACCCAGTACTTC CSASGTSGRAREETQYF